Below, 27 T cell receptor beta chains from the same sample are listed, as sequenced in a study of blood T cell repertoires in COVID-19 (dated by TCRdb to the early 2020s). Library preparation was by the immunoSEQ multiplex PCR assay. TCRdb carries this immuneACCESS record with in-frame sequences only. Its versions omit some clonotypes, under half of them owing to an unresolved V gene in the studies checked, with the rest unexplained. This sample is represented by about 140,000 clones; roughly 87% of them were singletons. 1.5% to 2% of the sample rests with the top ten. The source material was peripheral blood. All receptors come from a man aged 70 or older with acute or convalescent COVID-19.

This rearrangement joins TRBV11-2 to TRBJ2-7, with 8 bases identical to TRBD1. This CDR3 contains 13 residues. CDR1 is SGHAT and CDR2 is FQNNGV in the germline V gene. J was trimmed by 2 bases and V by 4 bases; bases with no gene match: 1. The CDR3 sequence: CASSWGQAYEQYF. CDR3 bases: TGTGCCAGCAGCTGGGGACAGGCCTACGAGCAGTACTTC. The variable domain in full, completed from reference TRBV11-2 and TRBJ2-7, reads EAGVAQSPRYKIIEKRQSVAFWCNPISGHATLYWYQQILGQGPKLLIQFQNNGVVDDSQLPKDRFSAERLKGVDSTLKIQPAKLEDSAVYLCASSWGQAYEQYFGPGTRLTVT.

This sequence joins TRBV28 and TRBJ1-1; D is ambiguous. The germline CDR1 and CDR2 sequences are MDHEN and SYDVKM. The CDR3 covers 13 residues. The V end lost 3 bases, the J end lost 6 bases, and 11 bases lay between the germline ends. CDR3 sequence: CASSLRALAEAFF. In DNA form, the CDR3 reads TGTGCCAGCAGTTTGCGGGCGTTGGCTGAAGCTTTCTTT.

V gene TRBV5-1 combines with J gene TRBJ1-6, with D possibly being TRBD1 (5 bases). Trimming left V 5 bases short and J 7 bases short, with 10 bases between. Germline V gene sequence: CDR1 SGHRS, CDR2 YFSETQ. This CDR3 contains 13 residues. CDR3 loop: CASSQTGNSPLHF. For the CDR3, the DNA is TGCGCCAGCAGTCAAACAGGCAATTCACCCCTCCACTTT.

As to this clone: Germline and junction disagree at one end, which may indicate a read error. This chain connects TRBV15 to TRBJ2-1, with 7 bases matching TRBD2. In germline, CDR1 is LNHNV, CDR2 YYDKDF (reference sequence). This CDR3 contains 17 residues. CDR3 in DNA: TGTGCCACCAGCAGAGACTTAGAGACTAGCTCCGACAATGAGCAGTTCTTC. It encodes CATSRDLETSSDNEQFF.

This clone was observed once. The rearrangement joins TRBV24-1 to TRBJ2-1, with a possible D match to TRBD2 (6 bases). CDR3 length: 15 amino acids. Trimming left V 10 bases short and J 5 bases short, with 20 bases between. Germline V CDR1 and CDR2: KGHDR, SFDVKD. The chain's CDR3 is CATSTTGTLDNEQFF. The CDR3 DNA sequence: TGTGCCACTAGTACGACCGGGACTCTCGACAATGAGCAGTTCTTC.

This clone showed up just once. The chain couples TRBV2 to TRBJ1-4, with TRBD1 matching 8 bases. This CDR3 is built from 13 residues. V was pared by 8 bases and J by 5 bases, with 4 bases of the junction left unmatched. CDR1 and CDR2 (germline): SNHLY, FYNNEI. The CDR3 DNA sequence: TGTGCCAGCGGGGGACAGGAGAATGAAAAACTGTTTTTT. It codes for CASGGQENEKLFF.

The V gene is TRBV3-1 (or the pseudogene TRBV3-2), the J gene TRBJ2-5, with D possibly being TRBD1 (5 bases). CDR3 length: 18 residues. Germline V gene sequence: CDR1 LGHDT, CDR2 YNNKEL (reference sequence). The V end lost 1 base, the J end lost 1 base, and 19 bases lay between the germline ends. The CDR3 DNA is TGTGCCAGCAGCCAAGGGGTGAGGACATCCTCCCTCCAAGAGACCCAGTACTTC. Translated, it gives CASSQGVRTSSLQETQYF.

The V gene is TRBV7-2, the J gene TRBJ1-1; possible D gene TRBD1, 6 bases. The V end was cut by 6 bases, the J end by 5 bases, with 13 bases between. Germline CDR1 SGHTA, CDR2 FQGNSA. This CDR3 spans 13 amino acids. In DNA form, the CDR3 reads TGTGCCAGCAGACGCTACACAGGGACTGAAGCTTTCTTT. It translates to CASRRYTGTEAFF.

This chain joins TRBV19 and TRBJ1-1; tentatively, D is TRBD1 (6 bases). V gave up 7 bases and J gave up 2 bases, with 17 bases separating them. The CDR3 is 15 amino acids. Germline V gene sequence: CDR1 LNHDA, CDR2 SQIVND (reference sequence). This CDR3 reads CASTPTRQVNTEAFF. Written as DNA, the CDR3 is TGTGCCAGTACCCCCACCCGACAGGTCAACACTGAAGCTTTCTTT.

This clone appeared a single time. The chain links TRBV18 to TRBJ1-1, with 8 bases identical to TRBD1. Germline loops: CDR1 KGHSH, CDR2 LQKENI. V was clipped by 3 bases and J by 4 bases; unmatched bases: 7. The CDR3 has 15 amino acids. The CDR3 loop is CASSPMSDRGTEAFF. DNA of the CDR3: TGTGCCAGCTCACCCATGTCTGACAGGGGCACTGAAGCTTTCTTT.

The chain links TRBV13 to TRBJ2-3, with TRBD2 matching 10 bases. CDR3 length equals 16 residues. Germline loops: CDR1 PRHDT, CDR2 FYEKMQ (reference sequence). The V gene end was trimmed by 0 bases and the J gene end by 0 bases; junction bases not matched to a gene: 0. The CDR3 DNA sequence: TGTGCCAGCAGCTTAGGGACTAGCGGGAGCACAGATACGCAGTATTTT. This translates into CASSLGTSGSTDTQYF.

This clone was detected once. This rearrangement joins TRBV10-3 to TRBJ2-3, with 10 bases lining up with TRBD2. Trimming cost V 4 bases and J 6 bases; bases outside gene matches: 4. The CDR3 is 14 amino acids. CDR1 is ENHRY and CDR2 is SYGVKD in the germline V gene. CDR3 region: CAISASAGGDTQYF. Written as DNA, the CDR3 is TGTGCCATCAGTGCCTCAGCGGGGGGGGATACGCAGTATTTT.

A note on this clone: This CDR3 is also generated by other DNA sequences in the sample. In DNA form, the CDR3 reads TGTGCCAGCAGCCGGGACACAAATTCACCCCTCCACTTT. It translates to CASSRDTNSPLHF. The chain has TRBV2 and TRBJ1-6, with D perhaps matching TRBD1 (6 bases). Trimming shortened V by 6 bases and J by 7 bases, and 10 bases separated the two germline ends. Germline V CDR1 and CDR2: SNHLY, FYNNEI. There are 13 residues in the CDR3.

This chain connects TRBV28 to TRBJ2-7, with 9 bases fitting TRBD1. Germline-derived CDR1 and CDR2 are MDHEN and SYDVKM. CDR3 length: 13 residues. J was trimmed by 3 bases and V by 5 bases; bases with no gene match: 2. The CDR3 DNA is TGTGCCAGCAGTCTGGGACAGGGCTACGAGCAGTACTTC. Translating it yields CASSLGQGYEQYF.

V and J are TRBV19 and TRBJ2-2, with D possibly being TRBD1 (5 bases). V was clipped by 5 bases and J by 0 bases, with 13 bases between them. Germline V gene sequence: CDR1 LNHDA, CDR2 SQIVND (reference sequence). The CDR3 totals 16 residues. Here the CDR3 DNA reads TGTGCCAGTAGTGGGGCCTGGCCAGCGAACACCGGGGAGCTGTTTTTT. This sequence encodes CASSGAWPANTGELFF.

The chain links TRBV5-1 to TRBJ1-2; D ambiguous. V dropped 6 bases and J dropped 3 bases, with 15 bases sitting between them. There are 14 residues in the CDR3. Germline-derived CDR1 and CDR2 are SGHRS and YFSETQ. For the CDR3, the DNA is TGCGCCAGCACCACGTCTCTCGGAGACTATGGCTACACCTTC. This codes for CASTTSLGDYGYTF.

The CDR3 DNA reads as TGTGCCAGCTATGGACTAGCGGGGGACAATGAGCAGTTCTTC. This encodes CASYGLAGDNEQFF. This chain connects TRBV27 to TRBJ2-1, with TRBD2 identical over 13 bases. Germline V gene data show CDR1 as MNHEY and CDR2 as SMNVEV (reference sequence). The trim removed 8 bases at V and 5 bases at J, leaving 3 bases unmatched. The CDR3 has 14 amino acids.

This chain links TRBV19 with TRBJ1-4; TRBD1 aligns across 8 bases. This CDR3 is 14 amino acids long. Germline V gene data show CDR1 as LNHDA and CDR2 as SQIVND (reference sequence). With 3 bases clipped from V and 13 bases from J, the junction kept 10 bases outside the gene matches. CDR3 DNA: TGTGCCAGTAGTATCGCTCCGGGACAGGATATACTGTTTTTT. Encoded protein: CASSIAPGQDILFF. Full variable domain (rest looked up from reference TRBV19 and TRBJ1-4): DGGITQSPKYLFRKEGQNVTLSCEQNLNHDAMYWYRQDPGQGLRLIYYSQIVNDFQKGDIAEGYSVSREKKESFPLTVTSAQKNPTAFYLCASSIAPGQDILFFGSGTQLSVL.

This clone appeared a single time. The V call is TRBV7-6, the J call TRBJ2-7, with TRBD1 as a possible D gene (6 bases). This CDR3 is built from 14 residues. Germline CDR1 is SGHVS and CDR2 is FNYEAQ. Deletions cut 5 bases from V and 0 bases from J, with 11 bases between. The CDR3 sequence is CASSPGTPSYEQYF. In DNA, the CDR3 is TGTGCCAGCAGCCCTGGGACACCCTCCTACGAGCAGTACTTC.

The chain employs TRBV15 and TRBJ2-7; 8 bases are a match to TRBD1. Germline lookup yields CDR1 LNHNV and CDR2 YYDKDF (reference sequence). This CDR3 has 14 residues. Trimming cost V 8 bases and J 2 bases; bases outside gene matches: 8. The CDR3 region has the DNA TGTGCCACCGCACCCGACAGGGGAACCTACGAGCAGTACTTC. Translation: CATAPDRGTYEQYF.

The gene calls are TRBV27 and TRBJ1-1; tentative D call: TRBD1 (5 bases). V was clipped by 3 bases and J by 3 bases, with 11 bases between them. Looked up from germline, CDR1 is MNHEY and CDR2 is SMNVEV (reference sequence). The length of the CDR3 is 14 residues. CDR3 nucleotides: TGTGCCAGCAGTTTTAGGGGCGTTCACACTGAAGCTTTCTTT. Translating it yields CASSFRGVHTEAFF.

This clone was counted a single time. The V and J genes are TRBV15 and TRBJ1-6; D gene ambiguous. The CDR3 is 15 amino acids. Trimming took 0 bases from V and 7 from J, leaving 10 bases between them. Germline V gives CDR1 LNHNV, CDR2 YYDKDF (reference sequence). CDR3 residues: CATSRDIRPNSPLHF. Here the CDR3 DNA reads TGTGCCACCAGCAGAGATATCAGGCCCAATTCACCCCTCCACTTT.

The gene calls are TRBV27 and TRBJ2-1, with a possible D match to TRBD2 (5 bases). This CDR3 has 15 amino acids. Per germline, CDR1 MNHEY and CDR2 SMNVEV (reference sequence). Trimming took off 5 bases at V and 4 bases at J, with 15 bases between the two ends. The CDR3 bases are TGTGCCAGCAGTACACAAGGTTGGGAGTACAATGAGCAGTTCTTC. Its translation: CASSTQGWEYNEQFF.

J is TRBJ1-4 and V is TRBV5-1, with TRBD1 identical over 11 bases. This CDR3 is 17 amino acids long. J gave up 7 bases and V 4 bases, and 12 bases lay outside the gene matches. In germline, CDR1 is SGHRS, CDR2 YFSETQ. The CDR3 sequence: CASSKDRGRGNSEKLFF. The CDR3 DNA sequence: TGCGCCAGCAGCAAGGACAGGGGGCGAGGTAATAGTGAAAAACTGTTTTTT.

The chain carries TRBV19 and TRBJ2-7; D remains ambiguous. Germline V gives CDR1 LNHDA, CDR2 SQIVND (reference sequence). This CDR3 spans 14 amino acids. V lost 7 bases, J lost 2 bases, and 15 bases lay in between. The CDR3 loop reads CASKVAATTYEQYF. CDR3 DNA: TGTGCCAGTAAAGTAGCCGCTACTACCTACGAGCAGTACTTC.

V usage is TRBV27 and J usage is TRBJ2-7; D might be TRBD2 (6 bases). The V gene's germline CDR1 is MNHEY and CDR2 SMNVEV (reference sequence). This CDR3 has 13 amino acids. V lost 6 bases and J lost 2, with 11 bases in between. The CDR3: CASSVGGAYEQYF. The CDR3 region has the DNA TGTGCCAGCAGCGTGGGAGGAGCCTACGAGCAGTACTTC.

This sequence joins TRBV28 and TRBJ1-5; D is perhaps TRBD1 (6 bases). V gave up 4 bases and J gave up 2 bases, with 24 bases separating them. The CDR3 is 19 amino acids. Germline values: CDR1 MDHEN, CDR2 SYDVKM. CDR3 DNA: TGTGCCAGCAGTTCACCCCTCGGGCGGGGGGCGCTAGGCAATCAGCCCCAGCATTTT. This translates into CASSSPLGRGALGNQPQHF.